This T cell receptor (beta chain) emerged from a study of pediatric ulcerative colitis. Worth noting for this clone: Its cognate antigen is unknown.

The assay was run at survey level. Profiled with immunoSEQ multiplex PCR; TCRdb holds only in-frame clones, not every one. The table includes around 13,000 clones, more than 70% detected once. Notes on the study in general: Compared with controls, ulcerative colitis showed greater blood-rectum clone sharing.

Germline CDR1 and CDR2: LGHNA and YNFKEQ. CDR3 length: 20 amino acids. J gave up 3 bases and V 0 bases, and 16 bases lay outside the gene matches. During colonoscopy, one to two rectal pinch biopsies were collected. The TCR sequence derives from a boy younger than 18 who was a control in a study of pediatric ulcerative colitis. Sequencing was carried out using gut tissue. The genes are TRBV4-2 and TRBJ2-7, with TRBD2 identical over 11 bases. CDR3 sequence: CASSQEPRGVSGRVYYEQYF. CDR3 nucleotide sequence: TGTGCCAGCAGCCAAGAGCCTCGGGGGGTTAGCGGGAGGGTATACTACGAGCAGTACTTC.